This T cell receptor (beta chain) came from a study of response to subunit inactivated influenza vaccine. In its sample, this clonotype was seen a few times. Its target is unknown. Study conclusions and caveats: That few new T cells are recruited by each seasonal influenza vaccination was the authors' suggestion.

Using its own MiXCR run on the RT-PCR reads, TCRdb lists one record per CDR3 protein. The table includes under 950,000 distinct CDR3 sequences, 21% detected once. The CDR3 is made up of 15 amino acids. Germline V gene sequence: CDR1 DFQATT, CDR2 SNEGSKA (reference sequence). V shed 5 bases and J 5 bases; nucleotides not matched to a gene: 12. The V and J genes are TRBV20-1 and TRBJ2-7, with 10 bases that match TRBD2. This specimen was PBMCs from blood, taken roughly 5 days after vaccination. This TCR came from a man aged 45-65 years who received an inactivated influenza vaccine. Here the CDR3 DNA reads TGCAGTGCTGGGAGGCTAGCGGGAGCTAGAAACGAGCAGTACTTC. Translating it yields CSAGRLAGARNEQYF.